The 30 T cell receptor beta chains listed next were all sequenced from one sample in a study of T cells expressing NK-cell markers. TCRdb reworked the 5' RACE reads into one entry per CDR3 protein, no DNA. The repertoire shows around 550,000 distinct CDR3 sequences; the top ten hold approximately 3.6%. The sequencing input was blood T cells: a sorted CD56 or NKG2C T cell subset, CD4+ or CD8+ T cells, or bulk PBMC T cells (not recorded which). The source of these receptors is a man between 18 and 29 years old in good health.

The V and J genes are TRBV20-1 and TRBJ2-7; lacking DNA, the TRBD2 call made by TCRdb goes unchecked. The CDR3 has 17 residues. Germline V gene sequence: CDR1 DFQATT, CDR2 SNEGSKA (reference sequence). The CDR3 is CSASTGGLNLSSYEQYF.

The rearrangement uses TRBV7-9 and TRBJ2-7; TCRdb names TRBD1, which stays unverified in the absence of DNA. The CDR3 sequence is 13 residues long. Germline loops: CDR1 SEHNR, CDR2 FQNEAQ (reference sequence). The CDR3 region is CASSRDLNYEQYF. Drawing the rest from reference TRBV7-9 and TRBJ2-7, the complete variable domain is DTGVSQNPRHKITKRGQNVTFRCDPISEHNRLYWYRQTLGQGPEFLTYFQNEAQLEKSRLLSDRFSAERPKGSFSTLEIQRTEQGDSAMYLCASSRDLNYEQYFGPGTRLTVT.

This chain uses TRBV6-1 with TRBJ1-3; the D call from TCRdb, TRBD1, cannot be confirmed without DNA. The CDR3 length is 15 residues. Germline CDR1 reads MNHNS; CDR2 reads SASEGT. Here the CDR3 reads CASSSTGTDGNTIYF.

J is TRBJ2-2 and V is TRBV20-1; the TCRdb D gene call, TRBD1, has no DNA to confirm it. This CDR3 has 15 amino acids. Germline-derived CDR1 and CDR2 are DFQATT and SNEGSKA (reference sequence). CDR3 sequence reads: CSARRQGTITGELFF.

The V call is TRBV5-1, the J call TRBJ2-3. This CDR3 has 13 amino acids. Germline-derived CDR1 and CDR2 are SGHRS and YFSETQ. CDR3 region: CASSFPDTDTQYF.

The chain combines TRBV4-1 with TRBJ2-1; the TRBD2 assignment by TCRdb is unverifiable without DNA. CDR1 MGHRA and CDR2 YSYEKL come from the germline V gene. CDR3 length: 18 amino acids. CDR3 sequence: CASSQALRAASSYNEQFF.

This rearrangement joins TRBV4-2 to TRBJ1-2; TCRdb indicates TRBD1, and absent DNA this call remains unverified. Per germline, CDR1 LGHNA and CDR2 YNFKEQ. The CDR3 totals 16 residues. The CDR3 loop reads CASSQVGDRGREGYTF.

The gene calls are TRBV7-2 and TRBJ2-7; TCRdb's D call of TRBD1 is untestable without DNA. Germline CDR1 and CDR2: SGHTA and FQGNSA. This CDR3 region has 17 residues. CDR3 region: CASSLRFGVGTPSEQYF.

V is TRBV10-3 and J is TRBJ2-3. This CDR3 has 14 residues. The germline gives CDR1 ENHRY, CDR2 SYGVKD. The CDR3 is CAISGEQRSDTQYF.

The chain is built from TRBV6-5 and TRBJ2-1; the TCRdb call, TRBD2, lacks DNA for checking. The CDR3 consists of 16 residues. CDR1 is MNHEY and CDR2 is SVGAGI in the germline V gene. CDR3 protein: CASSLGLAGGGREQFF.

The chain recombines TRBV6-2 or TRBV6-3 with TRBJ2-3; checking the TCRdb D call of TRBD1 is not possible without DNA. CDR3 size: 13 residues. In germline, CDR1 is MNHEY, CDR2 SVGEGT. CDR3 residues: CASSYTRADTQYF.

The chain combines TRBV5-1 with TRBJ2-1; the D call of TRBD1 rests on TCRdb alone, since no DNA is present to check it. This CDR3 spans 15 amino acids. The germline CDR1 and CDR2 sequences are SGHRS and YFSETQ. CDR3 sequence reads: CASKAGPSSYNEQFF. Full variable domain (rest looked up from reference TRBV5-1 and TRBJ2-1): KAGVTQTPRYLIKTRGQQVTLSCSPISGHRSVSWYQQTPGQGLQFLFEYFSETQRNKGNFPGRFSGRQFSNSRSEMNVSTLELGDSALYLCASKAGPSSYNEQFFGPGTRLTVL.

The chain employs TRBV19 and TRBJ2-1; TCRdb picks TRBD2, but there is no DNA to check that call. CDR1 LNHDA and CDR2 SQIVND come from the germline V gene (reference sequence). This CDR3 is built from 13 residues. The CDR3 sequence is CASSSPGTSEQFF. The full variable domain, rest sourced from reference TRBV19 and TRBJ2-1, is DGGITQSPKYLFRKEGQNVTLSCEQNLNHDAMYWYRQDPGQGLRLIYYSQIVNDFQKGDIAEGYSVSREKKESFPLTVTSAQKNPTAFYLCASSSPGTSEQFFGPGTRLTVL.

The J gene is TRBJ2-2, the V gene TRBV5-1; checking the TCRdb D call of TRBD2 is not possible without DNA. This CDR3 comprises 17 residues. Germline CDR1 reads SGHRS; CDR2 reads YFSETQ. This CDR3 is CASSSTSGRPNTGELFF.

The V call is TRBV12-3 or TRBV12-4, the J call TRBJ2-1. The CDR3 runs 12 residues. The CDR3 sequence: CASSFSGNEQFF.

The V and J genes are TRBV7-2 and TRBJ2-3; TCRdb selects TRBD2, and the lack of DNA leaves this call unchecked. In germline, CDR1 is SGHTA, CDR2 FQGNSA. CDR3 length: 14 amino acids. The CDR3 reads CASSPLQGADTQYF.

This chain connects TRBV9 to TRBJ2-1; TCRdb names TRBD1, which stays unverified in the absence of DNA. The germline V gene encodes CDR1 SGDLS and CDR2 YYNGEE. The CDR3 is 14 residues long. The CDR3 is CASSPSGTTNEQFF.

V usage is TRBV12-3 or TRBV12-4 and J usage is TRBJ2-3; TCRdb's assignment of TRBD1 cannot be checked, as there is no DNA. The CDR3 runs to 16 residues. The CDR3 spells CASRRTQGIGTDTQYF.

The chain has TRBV7-6 and TRBJ2-1; TCRdb designates TRBD2, a call that cannot be tested without DNA. Germline lookup yields CDR1 SGHVS and CDR2 FNYEAQ. The CDR3 covers 16 residues. CDR3 amino acids: CASSLALIAGGNEQFF.

V is TRBV7-2 and J is TRBJ2-1; TCRdb outputs TRBD2, but without DNA this stays unchecked. CDR1 is SGHTA, CDR2 FQGNSA, per germline. The CDR3 is 14 amino acids. The CDR3 protein is CASSWRKLGNEQFF.

The chain links TRBV5-1 to TRBJ2-3. Germline loops: CDR1 SGHRS, CDR2 YFSETQ. The CDR3 consists of 14 residues. CDR3 loop: CASSDWGSADTQYF.

This sequence joins TRBV7-9 and TRBJ2-7; without DNA, the TCRdb call of TRBD1 cannot be checked. The CDR3 is made up of 15 amino acids. Germline V gene lookup returns CDR1 SEHNR and CDR2 FQNEAQ (reference sequence). This chain's CDR3 is CASSLSRSFGGEQYF.

The rearrangement uses TRBV19 and TRBJ2-3; the TCRdb D gene call, TRBD2, has no DNA to confirm it. This CDR3 contains 16 residues. The germline gives CDR1 LNHDA, CDR2 SQIVND (reference sequence). The CDR3: CASSGGLAGYTDTQYF. Full variable domain (missing parts from reference TRBV19 and TRBJ2-3): DGGITQSPKYLFRKEGQNVTLSCEQNLNHDAMYWYRQDPGQGLRLIYYSQIVNDFQKGDIAEGYSVSREKKESFPLTVTSAQKNPTAFYLCASSGGLAGYTDTQYFGPGTRLTVL.

This chain links TRBV7-8 with TRBJ2-2. Germline lookup yields CDR1 SGHVS and CDR2 FQNEAQ. The CDR3 totals 15 residues. The CDR3: CASIQSSGNPGELFF. Full variable domain (outside the CDR3, taken from reference TRBV7-8 and TRBJ2-2): GAGVSQSPRYKVAKRGQDVALRCDPISGHVSLFWYQQALGQGPEFLTYFQNEAQLDKSGLPSDRFFAERPEGSVSTLKIQRTQQEDSAVYLCASIQSSGNPGELFFGEGSRLTVL.

The rearrangement links TRBV7-3 to TRBJ2-1; TCRdb's D gene call, TRBD1, goes unchecked for lack of DNA. This CDR3 has 15 residues. Germline-derived CDR1 and CDR2 are SGHTA and FQGTGA. CDR3 loop: CASSSHPGSYNEQFF.

V and J are TRBV20-1 and TRBJ2-3; TCRdb's D call, TRBD2, is unchecked because there is no DNA. CDR3 length: 14 residues. The V gene's germline CDR1 is DFQATT and CDR2 SNEGSKA (reference sequence). The CDR3 sequence is CSALTSGISDTQYF.

V gene TRBV29-1 combines with J gene TRBJ2-5; TCRdb gives TRBD1 as the D gene, but with no DNA this cannot be confirmed. From germline, CDR1 is SQVTM and CDR2 ANQGSEA. CDR3 length: 14 amino acids. The CDR3 loop reads CSVLPTGKAETQYF.

This chain connects TRBV18 to TRBJ2-1. Germline V gives CDR1 KGHSH, CDR2 LQKENI. This CDR3 comprises 13 residues. CDR3: CASSPPDGNEQFF.

CDR3 region: CASSSRLAQYEQYF. This chain uses TRBV7-2 with TRBJ2-7; TCRdb names TRBD2, which stays unverified in the absence of DNA. The CDR3 has 14 amino acids. CDR1 and CDR2 from the germline V gene are SGHTA and FQGNSA.

V usage is TRBV6-2 or TRBV6-3 and J usage is TRBJ2-1; the TCRdb call, TRBD2, lacks DNA for checking. The CDR3 runs 14 residues. Germline V gene data show CDR1 as MNHEY and CDR2 as SVGEGT. The CDR3 sequence: CASSYGSLYNEQFF.